The T cell receptor (beta chain) described here comes from a study of blood T cell repertoires in COVID-19. Original methodology: Amplification with reference gene primers provided the estimates of nucleated cell counts. Measured with immunoSEQ multiplex PCR; TCRdb has only the in-frame clones, and not every one. V, J and clone size were drawn from that table, and D and trimming were deduced from the DNA. The repertoire has approximately 300,000 clones, roughly 90% of them found once; the top ten carry 6.5% to 8%. One Seattle source followed patients from active infection through their disease course. Trimming took 2 bases from V and 3 from J; bases not matched to a gene: 3. Germline values: CDR1 SGHDT, CDR2 YYEEEE. The length of the CDR3 is 15 residues.

The receptor comes from a woman aged 25 to 45 with COVID-19, enrolled during active disease. The sample consisted of peripheral blood. The chain joins TRBV5-6 to TRBJ2-1; 9 nucleotides agree with TRBD1. CDR3 DNA: TGTGCCAGCAGCTTAAGACAGGGGGTCTACAATGAGCAGTTCTTC. As protein: CASSLRQGVYNEQFF.